This is a list of T cell receptor beta chains from one sample in a study of a mutant IDH1 vaccine in newly diagnosed glioma. The table came from immunoSEQ multiplex PCR; TCRdb's copy has only in-frame clones and leaves some out. The sample includes around 53,000 clones, roughly 90% of them seen just once. The sample in question was PBMCs, obtained from a glioma patient treated with radiotherapy, temozolomide or both. These TCRs come from a man between 40 and 49 years old with glioma. CDR3s include the opening cysteine and the closing phenylalanine or tryptophan. A D gene is named only where the DNA matches it firmly. Clone size is stated in some rows and not others, as once, few, many or a class when expanded.

clone_size | j_call | d_call | v_call | cdr3_nt | cdr3_aa
once | TRBJ2-3 | TRBD2 | TRBV7-2 | TGTGCCAGCAGCTTACCTCCCTTGACTAGCGGGATTGAGCGTTTT | CASSLPPLTSGIERF
. | TRBJ2-1 | TRBD2 | TRBV19 | TGTGCCAGTAGTTCCCGACTAGCGGGAGATGATTTACCTGAGCAGTTCTTC | CASSSRLAGDDLPEQFF
. | TRBJ2-5 | TRBD1 | TRBV6-5 | TGTGCCAGCAGACGGCCGGGACAGGGAGAGACCCAGTACTTC | CASRRPGQGETQYF
few | TRBJ2-7 | . | TRBV28 | TGTGCCAGCAGATCCATCTACGAGCAGTACTTC | CASRSIYEQYF
. | TRBJ2-3 | TRBD1 | TRBV27 | TGTGCCAGCAGTCTAGACAGGGCTCTGAACACAGATACGCAGTATTTT | CASSLDRALNTDTQYF
. | TRBJ1-2 | . | TRBV28 | TGTGCCAGCAGTCTACCCGCGGGACAACGCTATGGCTACACCTTC | CASSLPAGQRYGYTF
. | TRBJ1-5 | . | TRBV4-1 | TGCGCCAGCAGCCAAGAGGATCGGAATCAGCCCCAGCATTTT | CASSQEDRNQPQHF
. | TRBJ1-2 | TRBD1 | TRBV9 | TGTGCCAGCAGCCCTGGGGGGGGACAGAGCCTCTATGGCTACACCTTC | CASSPGGGQSLYGYTF
. | TRBJ2-2 | . | TRBV5-5 | TGTGCCAGCAGCTTGGCCCACTTGGACCCCGGGGAGCTGTTTTTT | CASSLAHLDPGELFF
. | TRBJ2-1 | TRBD2 | TRBV7-2 | TGTGCCAGCAGCCCAAGAGGGACTAGCGGGGGCTACAATGAGCAGTTCTTC | CASSPRGTSGGYNEQFF
. | TRBJ2-7 | . | TRBV28 | TGTGCCAGCAGTTACTCGGTTTACGAGCAGTACTTC | CASSYSVYEQYF
once | TRBJ2-7 | TRBD2 | TRBV9 | TGTGCCAGCAGCGTAGAGCCTAGCGGGGGGCACGAGCAGTACTTC | CASSVEPSGGHEQYF
. | TRBJ2-3 | TRBD1 | TRBV27 | TGTGCCAGCAGTCCTTGGACAGGGCTGACAGATACGCAGTATTTT | CASSPWTGLTDTQYF
. | TRBJ2-1 | TRBD2 | TRBV6-6 | TGTGCCAGCAGTTCCCCCCTAGCGGGGACCTACAATGAGCAGTTCTTC | CASSSPLAGTYNEQFF
. | TRBJ1-4 | TRBD1 | TRBV2 | TGTGCCAGCAAAAGACAGGGTTCAACTAATGAAAAACTGTTTTTT | CASKRQGSTNEKLFF
. | TRBJ1-1 | . | TRBV10-3 | TGTGCCATCAGAGGGGGGGGCACTGAAGCTTTCTTT | CAIRGGGTEAFF
. | TRBJ2-1 | . | TRBV7-3 | TGTGCCAGCAGCCGGGACCCACGGGTCAATGAGCAGTTCTTC | CASSRDPRVNEQFF
. | TRBJ1-2 | TRBD1 | TRBV9 | TGTGCCAGCAGCGCAAGAGGGGGGGGACAGGGGGTTGGCTACACCTTC | CASSARGGGQGVGYTF
. | TRBJ2-2 | . | TRBV19 | TGTGCCAGTAGACAGGCCGATTACACCGGGGAGCTGTTTTTT | CASRQADYTGELFF
. | TRBJ2-1 | TRBD2 | TRBV5-1 | TGCGCCAGCAGCTACTCGGGACTAGCGGGAGCAGGGTCTGATGGGTTCTTC | CASSYSGLAGAGSDGFF
. | TRBJ1-5 | . | TRBV18 | TGTGCCAGCTCCCAAGGGTTTAGCAATCAGCCCCAGCATTTT | CASSQGFSNQPQHF
. | TRBJ2-7 | . | TRBV13 | TGTGCCAGCAGCTCATCCTCCTACGAGCAGTACTTC | CASSSSSYEQYF
. | TRBJ2-7 | . | TRBV23-1 | TGCGCCAGCAGTCCTGGACGGACCTACGAGCAGTACTTC | CASSPGRTYEQYF
. | TRBJ1-4 | . | TRBV7-9 | TGTGCCAGCCTACGGGGGGGCAATGAAAAACTGTTTTTT | CASLRGGNEKLFF
. | TRBJ1-2 | . | TRBV7-9 | TGTGCCAGCAGCTTAGGAGGGTTCTATGGCTACACCTTC | CASSLGGFYGYTF
once | TRBJ1-5 | TRBD1 | TRBV7-6 | TGTGCCAGCAGCCCGCAGGGGGCTGGCAATCAGCCCCAGCATTTT | CASSPQGAGNQPQHF
. | TRBJ2-1 | TRBD2 | TRBV5-1 | TGCGCCAGCAGCTCAGGACTAGCGGGAGCATTTTACAATGAGCAGTTCTTC | CASSSGLAGAFYNEQFF
few | TRBJ2-7 | TRBD2 | TRBV7-3 | TGTGCCAGCAGCTTTGGGGGGGATACGAACAGTTTGTACTTC | CASSFGGDTNSLYF
. | TRBJ2-5 | . | TRBV9 | TGTGCCAGCAGCCCCAGGGGAGGGACTCTACGCCCAGAGACCCAGTACTTC | CASSPRGGTLRPETQYF
few | TRBJ1-1 | TRBD1 | TRBV7-2 | TGTGCCAGCAGCATCGGGACAGGGAGGACGGAAGCTTTCTTT | CASSIGTGRTEAFF
once | TRBJ2-1 | TRBD2 | TRBV10-1 | TGCGCCAGCAGTGAGGAGGCTAGCGGGAGGGGGTACAATGAGCAGTTCTTC | CASSEEASGRGYNEQFF
. | TRBJ2-7 | TRBD2 | TRBV27 | TGTGCCAGCATTTCGGAGACTAGCGGAACCTACGAGCAGTACTTC | CASISETSGTYEQYF
. | TRBJ2-7 | TRBD1 | TRBV5-1 | TGCGCCAGCAGCTTGACAGGGGCCGACGAGCAGTACTTC | CASSLTGADEQYF
few | TRBJ2-7 | TRBD2 | TRBV6-6 | TGTGCCAGCAGTTACTACGGGACTACCTACGAGCAGTACTTC | CASSYYGTTYEQYF
. | TRBJ2-5 | . | TRBV4-3 | TGCGCCAGCAGCCAAACCCCCCCCTCCGGACAGACCCAGTACTTC | CASSQTPPSGQTQYF
. | TRBJ1-2 | . | TRBV13 | TGTGCCAGCAGCTTAGTTCAGGGACACTATGACTACACCTTC | CASSLVQGHYDYTF
once | TRBJ2-7 | TRBD2 | TRBV7-2 | TGTGCCAGCAGCTTACAAGCGGGAAGGGAGCAGTACTTC | CASSLQAGREQYF
. | TRBJ2-7 | TRBD2 | TRBV12-5 | TGTGCTAGTGGGAGCGGGAGGGGTTACGAGCAGTACTTC | CASGSGRGYEQYF
. | TRBJ2-5 | TRBD1 | TRBV10-3 | TGTGCCACGGAGGACAGGGAGACCCAGTACTTC | CATEDRETQYF
. | TRBJ1-4 | . | TRBV9 | TGTGCCAGCAGCGTAGAAGATCAAGGACAGAATGAAAAACTGTTTTTT | CASSVEDQGQNEKLFF
. | TRBJ2-2 | . | TRBV2 | TGTGCCAGCAGACCAGTTGCAGGGTACACCGGGGAGCTGTTTTTT | CASRPVAGYTGELFF
. | TRBJ2-7 | TRBD2 | TRBV2 | TGTGCCAGTACCACTAGCGTCACCTACGAGCAGTACTTC | CASTTSVTYEQYF
once | TRBJ2-1 | . | TRBV5-6 | TGTGCCAGCAGCTTCTGGAGGAACTACAATGAGCAGTTCTTC | CASSFWRNYNEQFF
. | TRBJ1-2 | . | TRBV4-2 | TGTGCCAGCAGCCAAGGAAGGTATGGAACCACACACTATGGCTACACCTTC | CASSQGRYGTTHYGYTF
. | TRBJ1-3 | . | TRBV11-2 | TGTGCCAGCGGCGGCAGGGAATTTGGAAACACCATATATTTT | CASGGREFGNTIYF
. | TRBJ2-7 | . | TRBV9 | TGTGCCAGCAGCGTAGGGGCACCCTCCTACGAGCAGTACTTC | CASSVGAPSYEQYF
. | TRBJ2-1 | . | TRBV7-9 | TGTGCCAGCAGCTTAGAGCACCTTCAGCAGTTCTTC | CASSLEHLQQFF
. | TRBJ1-2 | . | TRBV12-5 | TGTGCTAGTGGTTGGCGACAGAGTAACTATGGCTACACCTTC | CASGWRQSNYGYTF